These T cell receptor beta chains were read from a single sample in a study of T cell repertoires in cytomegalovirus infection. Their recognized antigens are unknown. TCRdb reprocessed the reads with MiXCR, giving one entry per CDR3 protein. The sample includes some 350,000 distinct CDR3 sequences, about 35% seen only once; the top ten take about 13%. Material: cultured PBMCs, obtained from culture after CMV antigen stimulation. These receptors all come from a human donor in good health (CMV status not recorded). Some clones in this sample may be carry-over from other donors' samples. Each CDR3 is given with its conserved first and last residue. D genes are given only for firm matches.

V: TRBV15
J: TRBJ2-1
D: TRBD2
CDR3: CATSRRRTSGSYNEQFF

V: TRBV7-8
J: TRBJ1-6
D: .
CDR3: CASSLVGGLGANASPLHF

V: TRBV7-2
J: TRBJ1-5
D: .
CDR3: CASSSFNSNQPQHF

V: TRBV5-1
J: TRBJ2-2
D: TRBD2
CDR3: CASGKREAPSGGELFF

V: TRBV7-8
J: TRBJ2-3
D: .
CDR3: CASSPRARADTQYF

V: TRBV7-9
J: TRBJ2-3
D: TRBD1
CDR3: CASSSLTGSADTQYF

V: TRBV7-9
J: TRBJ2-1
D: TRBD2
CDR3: CASSLFLLAGGGDEQFF

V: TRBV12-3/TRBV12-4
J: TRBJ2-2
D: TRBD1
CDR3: CAGRGQVIPGELFF

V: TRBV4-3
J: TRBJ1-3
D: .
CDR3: CASSQDPGLGQGNTIYF

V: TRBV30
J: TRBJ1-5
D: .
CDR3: CAWSQDSDQPQHF

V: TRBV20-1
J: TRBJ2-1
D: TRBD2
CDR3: CSASSGTSGRNEQFF

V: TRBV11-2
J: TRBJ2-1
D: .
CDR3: CASSTRLAPRGSYNEQFF

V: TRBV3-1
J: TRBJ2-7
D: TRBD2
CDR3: CASSQVLTGGPDEQYF

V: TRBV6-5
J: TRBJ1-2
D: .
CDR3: CASSYSASLNYGYTF

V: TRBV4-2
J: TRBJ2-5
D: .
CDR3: CASSREPRIGETQYF

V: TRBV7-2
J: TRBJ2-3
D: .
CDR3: CASRQVAQSDTQYF

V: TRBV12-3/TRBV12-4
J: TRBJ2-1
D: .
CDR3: CASSFRLSIDNEQFF

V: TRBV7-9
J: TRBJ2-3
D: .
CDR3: CASSLSAGSHTDTQYF

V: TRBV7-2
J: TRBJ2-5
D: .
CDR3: CASSQNSGQETQYF

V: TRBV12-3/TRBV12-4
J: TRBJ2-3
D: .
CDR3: CASSFQVRGTETQYF

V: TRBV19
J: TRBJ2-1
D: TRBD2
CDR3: CASTFGLAGQYNEQFF

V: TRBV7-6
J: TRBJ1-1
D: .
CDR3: CASSLGELNTEAFF

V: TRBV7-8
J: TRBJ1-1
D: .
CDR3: CASSLGPGSSTEAFF

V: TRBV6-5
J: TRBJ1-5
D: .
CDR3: CASSYSRGQPQHF

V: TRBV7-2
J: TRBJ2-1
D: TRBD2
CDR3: CASSSPGLAGRLVNEQFF

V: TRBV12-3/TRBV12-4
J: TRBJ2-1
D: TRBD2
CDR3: CASRVAGPSYNEQFF

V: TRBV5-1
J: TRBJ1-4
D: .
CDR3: CASSGQTNEKLFF

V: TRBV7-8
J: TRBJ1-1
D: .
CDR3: CASSFQYRNTEAFF

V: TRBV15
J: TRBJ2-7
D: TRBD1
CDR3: CATSSRTSNRGAYEQYF

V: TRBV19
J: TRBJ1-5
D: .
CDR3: CASTGRQNQPQHF

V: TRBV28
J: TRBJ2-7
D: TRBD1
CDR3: CASSLFGTGTAYEQYF

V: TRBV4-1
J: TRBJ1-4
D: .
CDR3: CASSLTTTNEKLFF

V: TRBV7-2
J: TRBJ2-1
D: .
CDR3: CASSPTAGEQFF

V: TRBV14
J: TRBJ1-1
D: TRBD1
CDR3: CASSQRRGGQGTEAFF

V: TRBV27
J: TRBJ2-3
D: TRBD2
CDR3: CASSLLLAGVWDTQYF

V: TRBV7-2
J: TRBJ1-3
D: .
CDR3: CASSPQGYGNTIYF

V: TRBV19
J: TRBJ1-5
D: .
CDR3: CASGSDVYSNQPQHF

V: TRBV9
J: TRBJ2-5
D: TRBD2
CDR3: CASSVEAGGPETQYF

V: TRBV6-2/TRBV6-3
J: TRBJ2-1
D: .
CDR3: CASSYKGEQFF

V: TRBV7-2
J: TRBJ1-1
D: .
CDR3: CASSGTNQRGAGAFF

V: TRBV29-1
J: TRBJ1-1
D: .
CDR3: CSVRQLNTEAFF

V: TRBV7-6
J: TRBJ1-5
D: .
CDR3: CASSSQFNQPQHF

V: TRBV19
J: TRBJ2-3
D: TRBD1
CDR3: CASSPLLGTGKDSGTQYF

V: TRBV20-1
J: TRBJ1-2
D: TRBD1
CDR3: CSARDPLRQGAVNGYTF

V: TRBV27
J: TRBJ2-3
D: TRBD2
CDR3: CASSFDPFAGGVGGPDTQYF

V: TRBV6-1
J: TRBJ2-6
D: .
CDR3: CASRGGTAGANVLTF

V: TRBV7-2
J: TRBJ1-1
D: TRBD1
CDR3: CASSVPGQGEAFF

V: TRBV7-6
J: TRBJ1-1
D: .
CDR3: CASSPYNTEAFF

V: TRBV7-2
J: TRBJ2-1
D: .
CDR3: CASSSGPNPYNEQFF

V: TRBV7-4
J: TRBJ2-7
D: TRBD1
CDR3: CASSIRTGGDFPEQYF

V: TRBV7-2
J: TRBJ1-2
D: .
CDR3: CASSPDKSYGYTF

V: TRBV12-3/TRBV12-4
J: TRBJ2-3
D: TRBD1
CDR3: CATAPGQATLEARTDTQYF

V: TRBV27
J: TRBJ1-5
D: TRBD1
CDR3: CASTGTGSNQPQHF

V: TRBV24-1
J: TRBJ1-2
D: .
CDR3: CATSDPQGYGYTF